This entry lists 8 T cell receptor beta chains sequenced from one sample in a study of cytomegalovirus exposure and HLA in healthy donors (TCRdb year 2017). Library preparation employed the immunoSEQ multiplex PCR assay. The multiplex PCR relied on a mix of 60 forward primers for TCR Vbeta segments and 13 reverse primers for TCR Jbeta segments. The immuneACCESS repertoire file appears here via TCRdb, limited to in-frame rearrangements. These files lack a portion of the clones; in checked studies, under half of the deficit traces to unresolved V genes, and the cause of the others is not known. The sample profile shows about 110,000 clones; approximately 86% of them were found once. The biggest ten clones account for 1.5% to 2% of the sample. Sequences were obtained from PBMCs. These receptors came from a man aged 35-49 years in good health and CMV-seronegative.

For the CDR3, the DNA is TGTGCCAGTAGTCCTCGGGGATCGGAAAAACTGTTTTTT. Translated, it gives CASSPRGSEKLFF. The V gene is TRBV19, the J gene TRBJ1-4; D not certain. The V gene lost 5 bases and the J gene lost 8 bases, with 12 bases spanning the gap. This CDR3 contains 13 residues. Germline assignment: CDR1 LNHDA and CDR2 SQIVND (reference sequence).

The genes are TRBV6-5 and TRBJ2-7, with 8 nucleotides matching TRBD1. Germline lookup yields CDR1 MNHEY and CDR2 SVGAGI. V dropped 3 bases and J dropped 5; count of bases not matched to a gene: 6. The CDR3 length is 14 residues. CDR3 nucleotide sequence: TGTGCCAGCAGTTATTTGGACAGGGTCGACGAGCAGTACTTC. Protein sequence: CASSYLDRVDEQYF.

The rearrangement uses TRBV4-1 and TRBJ1-2; 10 bases line up with TRBD1. CDR1 is MGHRA, CDR2 YSYEKL, per germline. Germline trimming cut 1 base from V and 5 bases from J; bases unmatched to any gene: 10. This CDR3 comprises 17 residues. The CDR3 spells CASSQGTGGDGRYGYTF. DNA for the CDR3: TGCGCCAGCAGCCAAGGGACAGGGGGTGATGGGCGATATGGCTACACCTTC.

In this sample, this clone turned up once. The chain has TRBV2 and TRBJ1-1; D gene unclear. CDR1 is SNHLY and CDR2 is FYNNEI in the germline V gene. The V and J ends lost 9 bases and 5 bases respectively, with 7 bases between them. CDR3 length: 10 amino acids. As DNA, the CDR3 is TGTGCCAGAGGCGGGACTGAAGCTTTCTTT. It yields the protein CARGGTEAFF.

In its sample, this clone was seen once. The rearrangement joins TRBV18 to TRBJ1-6, with TRBD1 as a possible D gene (6 bases). With 3 bases removed from V and 8 bases from J, the gap between germline ends came to 8 bases. The CDR3 is 13 residues long. The V gene's germline CDR1 is KGHSH and CDR2 LQKENI. CDR3 nucleotide sequence: TGTGCCAGCTCACCGGACAGTTATTCACCCCTCCACTTT. It yields the protein CASSPDSYSPLHF. Based on the CDR3 plus reference TRBV18 and TRBJ1-6, the full variable domain is NAGVMQNPRHLVRRRGQEARLRCSPMKGHSHVYWYRQLPEEGLKFMVYLQKENIIDESGMPKERFSAEFPKEGPSILRIQQVVRGDSAAYFCASSPDSYSPLHFGNGTRLTVT.

This clone was seen just once. This chain uses TRBV5-4 with TRBJ1-6; 10 bases fit TRBD1. The CDR3 totals 16 residues. Germline loops: CDR1 SGHNT, CDR2 YYREEE (reference sequence). The V segment lost 5 bases and the J segment 10 bases; nucleotides outside the gene matches: 12. CDR3 DNA: TGTGCCAGCAGATTTTCCGGGACAGGGGCATGGTCACCCCTCCACTTT. It is translated as CASRFSGTGAWSPLHF.

This clone was seen only a few times. The V call is TRBV10-2, the J call TRBJ2-7; 7 bases are shared with TRBD1. Germline assignment: CDR1 WSHSY and CDR2 SAAADI. The CDR3 loop spans 14 amino acids. The V segment lost 7 bases and the J segment 0 bases; nucleotides outside the gene matches: 6. CDR3 residues: CASKEAGGSYEQYF. Here the CDR3 DNA reads TGCGCCAGCAAGGAGGCAGGGGGCTCCTACGAGCAGTACTTC.

The count of this clone is one. V gene TRBV27 combines with J gene TRBJ1-1; D uncertain. Per the germline V gene, CDR1 is MNHEY and CDR2 is SMNVEV (reference sequence). The CDR3 loop spans 13 amino acids. Between the trimmed V and J ends, which lost 2 bases and 4 bases, there was a span of 8 bases. CDR3 in DNA: TGTGCCAGCAGTTTAAGAGCAGGCACTGAAGCTTTCTTT. The encoded protein is CASSLRAGTEAFF.